These 19 T cell receptor beta chains were sequenced from one sample in a study of T cell changes during pregnancy in multiple sclerosis. Only in-frame clones appear in the TCRdb table, and some are missing; sequencing was by immunoSEQ multiplex PCR. The repertoire has around 96,000 clones, 90% to 95% of them found once; the top ten carry around 4.1%. The starting material was peripheral blood, obtained in the first trimester of pregnancy. Receptors were obtained from a female donor with multiple sclerosis, enrolled in a pregnancy study.

The genes are TRBV11-2 and TRBJ2-7; D unclear. This CDR3 spans 12 amino acids. Germline V gene data show CDR1 as SGHAT and CDR2 as FQNNGV. V dropped 5 bases and J dropped 2 bases, with 7 bases sitting between them. The chain's CDR3 is CASSLLPYEQYF. The CDR3 DNA is TGTGCCAGCAGCCTCCTCCCCTACGAGCAGTACTTC. The full variable domain, with the rest looked up from reference TRBV11-2 and TRBJ2-7, is EAGVAQSPRYKIIEKRQSVAFWCNPISGHATLYWYQQILGQGPKLLIQFQNNGVVDDSQLPKDRFSAERLKGVDSTLKIQPAKLEDSAVYLCASSLLPYEQYFGPGTRLTVT.

J is TRBJ1-6 and V is TRBV30; D remains unclear. The V and J ends lost 4 bases and 9 bases respectively, with 10 bases between them. The length of the CDR3 is 12 residues. CDR1 and CDR2 from the germline V gene are GTSNPN and SVGIG (reference sequence). DNA of the CDR3: TGTGCCTGGAACTCCCCAACTTCACCCCTCCACTTT. It specifies CAWNSPTSPLHF. The complete variable domain, with remaining parts taken from reference TRBV30 and TRBJ1-6, reads SQTIHQWPATLVQPVGSPLSLECTVEGTSNPNLYWYRQAAGRGLQLLFYSVGIGQISSEVPQNLSASRPQDRQFILSSKKLLLSDSGFYLCAWNSPTSPLHFGNGTRLTVT.

The genes are TRBV25-1 and TRBJ2-1, with TRBD1 matching 10 bases. V was pared by 3 bases and J by 9 bases, with 11 bases of the junction left unmatched. Germline loops: CDR1 MGHDK, CDR2 SYGVNS. This CDR3 is built from 16 residues. The CDR3 loop reads CASSDFNPTGGFEQFF. CDR3 sequence (DNA): TGTGCCAGCAGTGATTTTAATCCGACAGGGGGCTTTGAGCAGTTCTTC.

The genes are TRBV27 and TRBJ1-6; weak D call: TRBD1 (6 bases). The germline V gene encodes CDR1 MNHEY and CDR2 SMNVEV (reference sequence). This CDR3 spans 15 amino acids. Trimming left V 3 bases short and J 2 bases short, with 8 bases between. DNA for the CDR3: TGTGCCAGCAGTTTTCAGGGGACCTATAATTCACCCCTCCACTTT. This gives the protein CASSFQGTYNSPLHF.

The chain is built from TRBV5-8 and TRBJ2-3; 7 bases line up with TRBD2. The CDR3 is made up of 14 amino acids. With 3 bases clipped from V and 2 bases from J, the junction kept 3 bases outside the gene matches. Germline V gives CDR1 SGHTS, CDR2 YDEGEE. In DNA form, the CDR3 reads TGTGCCAGCAGCTGGGGGGGTATCACAGATACGCAGTATTTT. Protein: CASSWGGITDTQYF.

The CDR3 coding sequence is TGTGCCAGTCGTCCGGGACAGGGCCCCTACGAGCAGTACTTC. As protein: CASRPGQGPYEQYF. The chain has TRBV27 and TRBJ2-7; 9 positions match TRBD1. Germline CDR1 is MNHEY and CDR2 is SMNVEV (reference sequence). With V trimmed by 9 bases and J by 2 bases, 8 bases remained unmatched. The CDR3 is 14 residues long.

This clone was detected once. The genes are TRBV18 and TRBJ2-3; D gene unclear. Germline V gene data show CDR1 as KGHSH and CDR2 as LQKENI. The CDR3 runs 16 residues. V gave up 0 bases and J gave up 6 bases, with 16 bases separating them. CDR3 region: CASSPPIDTTPDTQYF. The DNA for the CDR3 is TGTGCCAGCTCACCACCCATCGACACAACACCCGATACGCAGTATTTT.

V and J are TRBV27 and TRBJ2-6; D unclear. The CDR3 is made up of 16 amino acids. Germline loops: CDR1 MNHEY, CDR2 SMNVEV (reference sequence). The germline V and J ends were trimmed by 2 bases and 1 base, with 9 bases remaining between them. The CDR3 spells CASSLASGSGANVLTF. CDR3 nucleotides: TGTGCCAGCAGTTTAGCATCAGGATCTGGGGCCAACGTCCTGACTTTC.

The chain employs TRBV27 and TRBJ2-6; TRBD1 agrees at 7 bases. The CDR3 sequence is 16 residues long. After removal of 5 bases from V and 2 bases from J, the junction contained 6 bases not matched to a gene. The germline gives CDR1 MNHEY, CDR2 SMNVEV (reference sequence). The CDR3 DNA sequence: TGTGCCAGCAGTGAGTACAGGGGACCTGGGGCCAACGTCCTGACTTTC. Its translation: CASSEYRGPGANVLTF.

This chain links TRBV6-5 with TRBJ2-7, with 10 bases matching TRBD2. CDR3 length equals 15 residues. Losses at the gene ends were 5 bases for V and 2 bases for J; bases not matched to a gene: 6. Germline V gene lookup returns CDR1 MNHEY and CDR2 SVGAGI. CDR3 DNA: TGTGCCAGCAGTGTGACTAGCGGGTGGACCTACGAGCAGTACTTC. This gives the protein CASSVTSGWTYEQYF.

The gene calls are TRBV27 and TRBJ2-2, with 7 bases lining up with TRBD1. The V gene's germline CDR1 is MNHEY and CDR2 SMNVEV (reference sequence). After removal of 2 bases from V and 0 bases from J, the junction contained 6 bases not matched to a gene. The CDR3 totals 17 residues. This chain's CDR3 is CASSLDPGTANTGELFF. The CDR3 coding sequence is TGTGCCAGCAGTTTAGATCCCGGGACAGCGAACACCGGGGAGCTGTTTTTT.

The chain has TRBV4-2 and TRBJ1-1, with 8 bases lining up with TRBD1. Trimming at V came to 0 bases and at J to 6 bases, leaving 6 bases not matched to a gene. The CDR3 is 15 residues long. CDR1 LGHNA and CDR2 YNFKEQ come from the germline V gene. CDR3 residues: CASSQDQGADSEAFF. CDR3 nucleotide sequence: TGTGCCAGCAGCCAAGATCAGGGGGCAGACTCTGAAGCTTTCTTT.

The chain combines TRBV6-1 with TRBJ1-6; D unclear. CDR3 length: 14 residues. Per germline, CDR1 MNHNS and CDR2 SASEGT. V lost 2 bases, J lost 10 bases, and 12 bases lay in between. This CDR3 reads CASSEPEGGSPLHF. The CDR3 region has the DNA TGTGCCAGCAGTGAACCGGAGGGTGGATCACCCCTCCACTTT.

The chain carries TRBV7-8 and TRBJ2-5, with 10 positions matching TRBD2. Germline CDR1 is SGHVS and CDR2 is FQNEAQ. The CDR3 consists of 17 residues. Trimming cost V 4 bases and J 5 bases; bases outside gene matches: 13. CDR3 in amino acids: CASSSGLAVGVWETQYF. CDR3 DNA sequence: TGTGCCAGCAGCTCTGGACTAGCGGTGGGCGTGTGGGAGACCCAGTACTTC. Together with reference TRBV7-8 and TRBJ2-5, the CDR3 gives the full variable domain: GAGVSQSPRYKVAKRGQDVALRCDPISGHVSLFWYQQALGQGPEFLTYFQNEAQLDKSGLPSDRFFAERPEGSVSTLKIQRTQQEDSAVYLCASSSGLAVGVWETQYFGPGTRLLVL.

The chain employs TRBV14 and TRBJ2-5, with 8 bases lining up with TRBD2. CDR3 length: 18 amino acids. CDR1 and CDR2 from the germline V gene are SGHDN and FVKESK. V lost 1 base and J lost 2; bases outside the gene matches: 12. Here the CDR3 reads CASSQGFAVVAGQETQYF. Written as DNA, the CDR3 is TGTGCCAGCAGCCAAGGATTCGCCGTAGTAGCGGGACAAGAGACCCAGTACTTC. Full variable domain (remainder filled in from reference TRBV14 and TRBJ2-5): EAGVTQFPSHSVIEKGQTVTLRCDPISGHDNLYWYRRVMGKEIKFLLHFVKESKQDESGMPNNRFLAERTGGTYSTLKVQPAELEDSGVYFCASSQGFAVVAGQETQYFGPGTRLLVL.

This clone was recorded only once. The chain employs TRBV21-1 and TRBJ2-7; the table's D call, TRBD1, was not checked against the DNA. TRBV21-1 counts as a pseudogene. This CDR3 contains 11 residues. CDR3 in DNA: TGTGCCAGCAGCACCACACACGAGCAGTACTTC. Encoded protein: CASSTTHEQYF.

In its sample, this clone was seen a few times. The rearrangement uses TRBV27 and TRBJ2-5, with TRBD2 matching 8 bases. Germline assignment: CDR1 MNHEY and CDR2 SMNVEV (reference sequence). V shed 5 bases and J 2 bases; nucleotides not matched to a gene: 7. The CDR3 consists of 15 residues. This CDR3 is CASSGTGGGQETQYF. The DNA for the CDR3 is TGTGCCAGCAGTGGAACGGGCGGGGGGCAAGAGACCCAGTACTTC.

The rearrangement links TRBV7-2 to TRBJ2-5, with 7 positions matching TRBD1. Germline V gene sequence: CDR1 SGHTA, CDR2 FQGNSA. There are 16 residues in the CDR3. The trim removed 7 bases at V and 1 base at J, leaving 12 bases unmatched. The chain's CDR3 is CASTLGNRGFQETQYF. CDR3 nucleotide sequence: TGTGCCAGCACCCTAGGAAACAGGGGATTCCAAGAGACCCAGTACTTC.

The chain joins TRBV5-1 to TRBJ2-5; 12 bases are a match to TRBD1. Germline V CDR1 and CDR2: SGHRS, YFSETQ. J gave up 5 bases and V 4 bases, and 6 bases lay outside the gene matches. This CDR3 region has 15 residues. The CDR3 nucleotides read TGCGCCAGCAGCGTGGGGACAGGGGGCTTTGAGACCCAGTACTTC. This sequence encodes CASSVGTGGFETQYF.